This T cell receptor beta chain was obtained from a study of control samples from healthy donors and cancer patients. This CDR3 is 14 amino acids long. Germline V gene data show CDR1 as LNHDA and CDR2 as SQIVND (reference sequence). Produced via immunoSEQ multiplex PCR; TCRdb's table is partial and in-frame only. The table has 98,000 or so clones, roughly 83% seen once. On this clone itself: Sequence at one end of the junction differs from germline and may be a read error.

What was sequenced was blood. This clonotype was obtained from a woman under 40 in good health. The rearrangement uses TRBV19 and TRBJ1-5; D remains unclear. The CDR3: CASGIVYSNQPQHF. Here the CDR3 DNA reads TGTGCCAGTGGTATTGTCTATAGCAATCAGCCCCAGCATTTT.